Sequencing of this T cell receptor beta chain was carried out in a study of T-cell reconstitution after alpha-beta-depleted transplantation in children. Study conclusions and caveats: The study traced high day-60 TCRbeta diversity in some patients to surviving recipient T cells and thymic progenitors.

Using unique molecular identifiers, the investigators prepared the TCRbeta library. Using its own MiXCR run on the PCR reads, TCRdb lists one record per CDR3 protein. The data contain approximately 650,000 distinct CDR3 sequences, about an eighth of them singletons. The germline CDR1 and CDR2 sequences are SGHRS and YFSETQ. V lost 6 bases to trimming and J lost 5 bases; unmatched junction nucleotides: 16. The CDR3 totals 17 residues. This clonotype was seen ten or more times. The antigen is undetermined. This sequence originates from a girl aged 2-10 years with congenital amegakaryocytic thrombocytopenia, due to receive a stem cell transplant. Sequencing was performed on PBMCs, taken before TCRalphabeta/CD19-depleted stem cell transplant. The rearrangement uses TRBV5-1 and TRBJ2-3; 9 nucleotides line up with TRBD2. CDR3 in DNA: TGCGCCAGCAAGGGTACTAGCGGGCCCAACAGGAGAGATACGCAGTATTTT. Its translation is CASKGTSGPNRRDTQYF.